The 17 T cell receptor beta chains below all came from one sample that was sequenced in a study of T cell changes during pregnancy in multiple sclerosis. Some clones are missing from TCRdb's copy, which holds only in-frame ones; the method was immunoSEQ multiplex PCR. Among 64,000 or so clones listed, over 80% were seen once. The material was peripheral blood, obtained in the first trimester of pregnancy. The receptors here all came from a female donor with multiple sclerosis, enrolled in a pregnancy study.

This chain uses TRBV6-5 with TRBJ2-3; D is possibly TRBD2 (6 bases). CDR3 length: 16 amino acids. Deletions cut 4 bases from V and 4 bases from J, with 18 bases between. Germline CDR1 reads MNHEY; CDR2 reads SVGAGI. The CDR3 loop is CASSSLGGIGSDTQYF. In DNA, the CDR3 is TGTGCCAGCAGTTCCCTTGGAGGGATTGGTTCAGATACGCAGTATTTT.

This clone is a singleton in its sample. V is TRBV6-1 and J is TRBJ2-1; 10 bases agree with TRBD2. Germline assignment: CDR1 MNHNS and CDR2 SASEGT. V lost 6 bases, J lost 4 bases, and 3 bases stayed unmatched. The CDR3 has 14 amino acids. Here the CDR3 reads CASSPTSGYNEQFF. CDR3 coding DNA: TGTGCCAGCAGCCCGACTAGCGGGTACAATGAGCAGTTCTTC.

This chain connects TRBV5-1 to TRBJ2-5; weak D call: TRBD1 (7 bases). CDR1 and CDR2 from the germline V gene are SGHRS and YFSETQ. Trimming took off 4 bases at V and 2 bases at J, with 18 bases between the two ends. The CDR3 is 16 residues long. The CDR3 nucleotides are TGCGCCAGCAGCCAGAACGGACAGGCGGGGCAAGAGACCCAGTACTTC. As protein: CASSQNGQAGQETQYF.

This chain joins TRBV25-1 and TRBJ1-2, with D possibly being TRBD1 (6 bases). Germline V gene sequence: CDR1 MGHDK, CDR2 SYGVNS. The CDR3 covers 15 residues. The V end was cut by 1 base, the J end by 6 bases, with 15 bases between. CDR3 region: CASSEWTVRTHGYTF. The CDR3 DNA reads TGTGCCAGCAGTGAATGGACAGTGAGGACCCATGGCTACACCTTC.

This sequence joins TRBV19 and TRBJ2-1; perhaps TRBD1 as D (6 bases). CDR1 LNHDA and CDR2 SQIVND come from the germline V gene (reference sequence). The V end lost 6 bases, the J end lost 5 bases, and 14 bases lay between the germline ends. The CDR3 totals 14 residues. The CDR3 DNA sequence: TGTGCCAGTAGCCATTTATGGGACAACAATGAGCAGTTCTTC. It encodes CASSHLWDNNEQFF. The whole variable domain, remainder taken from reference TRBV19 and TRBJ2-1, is DGGITQSPKYLFRKEGQNVTLSCEQNLNHDAMYWYRQDPGQGLRLIYYSQIVNDFQKGDIAEGYSVSREKKESFPLTVTSAQKNPTAFYLCASSHLWDNNEQFFGPGTRLTVL.

CDR3 in DNA: TGTGCCAGCAGCTTAGCGGCGACTAGCGGCCTCACCGGGGAGCTGTTTTTT. This gives the protein CASSLAATSGLTGELFF. The chain links TRBV7-2 to TRBJ2-2; 9 bases are shared with TRBD2. The junction had 6 bases not matched to a gene; V was cut back by 0 bases and J by 4 bases. The germline gives CDR1 SGHTA, CDR2 FQGNSA. The CDR3 length is 17 residues.

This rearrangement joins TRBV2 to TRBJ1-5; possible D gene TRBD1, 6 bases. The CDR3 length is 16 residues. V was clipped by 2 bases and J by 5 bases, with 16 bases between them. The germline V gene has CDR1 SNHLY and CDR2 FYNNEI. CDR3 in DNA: TGTGCCAGCAGTGAAAACAGGGTCAGGGTTTATCAGCCCCAGCATTTT. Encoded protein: CASSENRVRVYQPQHF.

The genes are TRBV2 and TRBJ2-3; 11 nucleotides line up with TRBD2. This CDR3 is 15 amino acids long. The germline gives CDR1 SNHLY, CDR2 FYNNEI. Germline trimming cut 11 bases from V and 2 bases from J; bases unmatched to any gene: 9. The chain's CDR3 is CASNRLAGTTDTQYF. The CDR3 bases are TGTGCCTCCAACAGACTAGCGGGGACCACAGATACGCAGTATTTT.

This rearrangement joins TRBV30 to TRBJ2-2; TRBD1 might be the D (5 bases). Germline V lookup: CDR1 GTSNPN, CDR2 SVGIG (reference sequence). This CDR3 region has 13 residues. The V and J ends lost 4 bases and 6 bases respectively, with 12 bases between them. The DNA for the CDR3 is TGTGCCTGGAATAATCAGGGCCCCGGGGAGCTGTTTTTT. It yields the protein CAWNNQGPGELFF.

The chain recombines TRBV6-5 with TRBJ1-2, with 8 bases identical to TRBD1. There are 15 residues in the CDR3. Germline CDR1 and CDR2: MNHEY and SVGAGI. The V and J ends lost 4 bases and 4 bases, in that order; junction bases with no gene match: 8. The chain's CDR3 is CASSSGQGLPYGYTF. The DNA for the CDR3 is TGTGCCAGCAGTTCAGGACAGGGACTGCCCTATGGCTACACCTTC.

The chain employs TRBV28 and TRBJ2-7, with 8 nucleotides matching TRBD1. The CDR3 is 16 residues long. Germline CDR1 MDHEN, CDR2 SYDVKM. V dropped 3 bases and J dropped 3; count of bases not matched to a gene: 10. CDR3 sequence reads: CASSFRTGTRGYEQYF. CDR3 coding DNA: TGTGCCAGCAGTTTCCGGACAGGGACCCGGGGCTACGAGCAGTACTTC.

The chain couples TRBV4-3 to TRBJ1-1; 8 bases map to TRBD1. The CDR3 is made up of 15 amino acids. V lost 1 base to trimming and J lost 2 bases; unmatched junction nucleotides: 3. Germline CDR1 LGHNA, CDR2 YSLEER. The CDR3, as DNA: TGCGCCAGCAGCCAAGGTGCAGGGGGCAACACTGAAGCTTTCTTT. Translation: CASSQGAGGNTEAFF.

In nucleotides, the CDR3 is TGCGCCAGCAGCTCCTCCAGAATCTCTGGGGCCAACGTCCTGACTTTC. Translating gives CASSSSRISGANVLTF. V and J are TRBV5-1 and TRBJ2-6; D is unresolved. The CDR3 has 16 residues. Germline V gene lookup returns CDR1 SGHRS and CDR2 YFSETQ. Trimming cost V 3 bases and J 0 bases, with 10 bases left between them.

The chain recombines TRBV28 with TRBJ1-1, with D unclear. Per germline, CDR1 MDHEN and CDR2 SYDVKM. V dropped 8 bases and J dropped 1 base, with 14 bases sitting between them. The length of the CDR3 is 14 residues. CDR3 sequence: CASQARSRNTEAFF. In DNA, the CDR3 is TGTGCCAGCCAAGCTCGGAGTCGGAACACTGAAGCTTTCTTT.

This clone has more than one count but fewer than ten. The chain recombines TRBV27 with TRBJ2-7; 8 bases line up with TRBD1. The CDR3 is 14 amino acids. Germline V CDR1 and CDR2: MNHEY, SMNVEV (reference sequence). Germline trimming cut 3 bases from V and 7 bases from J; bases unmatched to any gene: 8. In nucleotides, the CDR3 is TGTGCCAGCAGTTTTATGCAGGGGGCGGGTGAGCAGTACTTC. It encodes CASSFMQGAGEQYF.

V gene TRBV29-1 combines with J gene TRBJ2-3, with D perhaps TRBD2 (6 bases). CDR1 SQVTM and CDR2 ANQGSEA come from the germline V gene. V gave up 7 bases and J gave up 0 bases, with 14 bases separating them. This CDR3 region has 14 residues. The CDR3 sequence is CSGDSGSSTDTQYF. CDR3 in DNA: TGCAGCGGCGATAGCGGCTCTAGCACAGATACGCAGTATTTT.

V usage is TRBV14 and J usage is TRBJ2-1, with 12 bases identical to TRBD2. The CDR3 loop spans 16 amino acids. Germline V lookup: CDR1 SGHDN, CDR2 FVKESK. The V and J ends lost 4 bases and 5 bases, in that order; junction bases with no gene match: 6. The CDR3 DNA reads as TGTGCCAGCAGCCTCTGGGGACTAGCGGGCAACAATGAGCAGTTCTTC. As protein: CASSLWGLAGNNEQFF.